This T cell receptor (beta chain) came from a study of blood T cell repertoires in COVID-19. Study as a whole: There were acute and convalescent COVID-19 samples, and they came from the United States, Italy and Spain. From T cells, B-cell-depleted T cells, or PBMCs came the material, which was cDNA or gDNA.

Recruitment covered some 25 US areas and drew participants whose ages spanned roughly 18 to 100 years. Clinical history as reported by participants underpinned cohort assignment. The CDR3 length is 15 residues. Trimming took off 4 bases at V and 3 bases at J, with 12 bases between the two ends. The germline CDR1 and CDR2 sequences are KGHDR and SFDVKD. The repertoire was sequenced with immunoSEQ multiplex PCR; TCRdb's copy has only in-frame clones and lacks some. The data contain 200,000 to 250,000 clones, about nine tenths of them singletons. This clone occurred a few times. The chain recombines TRBV24-1 with TRBJ2-1, with TRBD1 as a possible D gene (6 bases). Source material: PBMCs or T cells enriched from blood (not recorded which). This receptor was obtained from a man aged 35 to 55 who had recovered from COVID-19. The CDR3 spells CATSETGGIYNEQFF. In nucleotides, the CDR3 is TGTGCCACCAGTGAGACAGGTGGAATCTACAATGAGCAGTTCTTC.